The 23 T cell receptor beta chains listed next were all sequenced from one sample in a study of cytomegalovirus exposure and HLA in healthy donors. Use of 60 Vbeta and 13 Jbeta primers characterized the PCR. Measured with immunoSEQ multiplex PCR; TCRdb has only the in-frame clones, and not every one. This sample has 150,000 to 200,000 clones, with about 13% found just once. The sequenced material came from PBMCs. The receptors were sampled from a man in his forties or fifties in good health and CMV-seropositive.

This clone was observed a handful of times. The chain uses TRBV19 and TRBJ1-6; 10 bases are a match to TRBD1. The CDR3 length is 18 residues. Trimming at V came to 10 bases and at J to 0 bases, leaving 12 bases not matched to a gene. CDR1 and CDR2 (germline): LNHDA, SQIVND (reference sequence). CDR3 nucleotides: TGTGCCACCACCCCCGGGACAGGGGCCAGCTCCTATAATTCACCCCTCCACTTT. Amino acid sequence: CATTPGTGASSYNSPLHF. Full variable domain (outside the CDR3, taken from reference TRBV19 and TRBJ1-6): DGGITQSPKYLFRKEGQNVTLSCEQNLNHDAMYWYRQDPGQGLRLIYYSQIVNDFQKGDIAEGYSVSREKKESFPLTVTSAQKNPTAFYLCATTPGTGASSYNSPLHFGNGTRLTVT.

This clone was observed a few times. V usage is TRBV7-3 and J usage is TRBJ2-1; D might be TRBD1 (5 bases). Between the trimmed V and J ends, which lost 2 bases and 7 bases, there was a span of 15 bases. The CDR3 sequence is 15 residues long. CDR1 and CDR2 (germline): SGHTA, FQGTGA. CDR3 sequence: CASSLLTALGNEQFF. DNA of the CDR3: TGTGCCAGCAGCTTACTGACAGCTTTGGGAAATGAGCAGTTCTTC.

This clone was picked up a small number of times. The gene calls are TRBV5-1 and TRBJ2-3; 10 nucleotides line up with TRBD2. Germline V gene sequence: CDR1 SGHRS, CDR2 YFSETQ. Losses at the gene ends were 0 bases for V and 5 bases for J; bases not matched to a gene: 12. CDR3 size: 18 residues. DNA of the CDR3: TGCGCCAGCAGCTTGGCCCCGTCCCACGGACTAGCGGTAGATACGCAGTATTTT. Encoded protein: CASSLAPSHGLAVDTQYF.

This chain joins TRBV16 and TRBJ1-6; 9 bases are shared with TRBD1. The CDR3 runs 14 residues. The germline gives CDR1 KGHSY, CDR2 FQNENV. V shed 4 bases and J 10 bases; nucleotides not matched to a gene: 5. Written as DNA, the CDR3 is TGTGCCAGCAGCCGCGCGGGACAGGGATCACCCCTCCACTTT. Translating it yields CASSRAGQGSPLHF.

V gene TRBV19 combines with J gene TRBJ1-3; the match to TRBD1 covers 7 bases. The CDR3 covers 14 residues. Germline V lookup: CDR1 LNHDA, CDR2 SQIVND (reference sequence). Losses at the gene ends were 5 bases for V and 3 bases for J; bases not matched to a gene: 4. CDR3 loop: CASSDRDSGNTIYF. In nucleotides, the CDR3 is TGTGCCAGTAGTGACCGGGACAGTGGAAACACCATATATTTT. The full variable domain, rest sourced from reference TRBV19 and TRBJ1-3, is DGGITQSPKYLFRKEGQNVTLSCEQNLNHDAMYWYRQDPGQGLRLIYYSQIVNDFQKGDIAEGYSVSREKKESFPLTVTSAQKNPTAFYLCASSDRDSGNTIYFGEGSWLTVV.

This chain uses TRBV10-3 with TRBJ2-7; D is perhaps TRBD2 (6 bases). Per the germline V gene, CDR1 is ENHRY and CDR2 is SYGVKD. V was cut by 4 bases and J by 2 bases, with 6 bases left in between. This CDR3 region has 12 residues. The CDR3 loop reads CAISAGAYEQYF. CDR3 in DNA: TGTGCCATCAGTGCGGGGGCCTACGAGCAGTACTTC.

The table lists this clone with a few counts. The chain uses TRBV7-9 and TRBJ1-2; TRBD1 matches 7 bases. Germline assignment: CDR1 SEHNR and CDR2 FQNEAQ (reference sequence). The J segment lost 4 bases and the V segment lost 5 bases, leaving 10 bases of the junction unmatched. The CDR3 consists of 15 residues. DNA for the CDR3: TGTGCCAGCAGCCCCCCCAGGGGGTTGAGCTATGGCTACACCTTC. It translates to CASSPPRGLSYGYTF. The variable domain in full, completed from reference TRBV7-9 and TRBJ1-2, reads DTGVSQNPRHKITKRGQNVTFRCDPISEHNRLYWYRQTLGQGPEFLTYFQNEAQLEKSRLLSDRFSAERPKGSFSTLEIQRTEQGDSAMYLCASSPPRGLSYGYTFGSGTRLTVV.

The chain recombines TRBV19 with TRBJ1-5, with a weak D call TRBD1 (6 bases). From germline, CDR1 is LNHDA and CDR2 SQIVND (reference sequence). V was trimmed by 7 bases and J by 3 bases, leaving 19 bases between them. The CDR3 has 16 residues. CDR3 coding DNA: TGTGCCAGTACCACCAAACAGGGAGTTCTCAATCAGCCCCAGCATTTT. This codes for CASTTKQGVLNQPQHF.

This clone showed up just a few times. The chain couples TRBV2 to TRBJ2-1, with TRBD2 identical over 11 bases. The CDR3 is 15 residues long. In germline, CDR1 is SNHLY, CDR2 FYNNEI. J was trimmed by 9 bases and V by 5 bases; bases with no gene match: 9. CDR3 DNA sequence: TGTGCCAGCAGTCTTAGCGGGGGGGTATGGGGTGAGCAGTTCTTC. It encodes CASSLSGGVWGEQFF.

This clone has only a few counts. The CDR3 is CASITGMEQPQHF. The CDR3 coding sequence is TGTGCCAGCATAACAGGGATGGAGCAGCCCCAGCATTTT. The chain couples TRBV28 to TRBJ1-5, with D maybe TRBD1 (6 bases). V was cut by 7 bases and J by 7 bases, with 14 bases left in between. CDR3 length equals 13 residues. Per the germline V gene, CDR1 is MDHEN and CDR2 is SYDVKM.

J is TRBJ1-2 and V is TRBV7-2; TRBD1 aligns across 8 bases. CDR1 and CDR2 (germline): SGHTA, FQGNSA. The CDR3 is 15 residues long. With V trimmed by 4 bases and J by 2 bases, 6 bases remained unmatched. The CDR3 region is CASSSSGTGNYGYTF. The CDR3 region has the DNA TGTGCCAGCAGCTCTTCCGGGACAGGAAACTATGGCTACACCTTC. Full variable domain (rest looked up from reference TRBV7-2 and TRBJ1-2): GAGVSQSPSNKVTEKGKDVELRCDPISGHTALYWYRQSLGQGLEFLIYFQGNSAPDKSGLPSDRFSAERTGGSVSTLTIQRTQQEDSAVYLCASSSSGTGNYGYTFGSGTRLTVV.

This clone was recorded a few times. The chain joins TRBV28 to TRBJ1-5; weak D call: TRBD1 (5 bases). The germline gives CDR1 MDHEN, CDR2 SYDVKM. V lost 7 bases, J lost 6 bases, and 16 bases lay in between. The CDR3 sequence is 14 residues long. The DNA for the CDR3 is TGTGCCAGCATCCTCGGGGGGTGGAGTCAGCCCCAGCATTTT. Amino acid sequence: CASILGGWSQPQHF.

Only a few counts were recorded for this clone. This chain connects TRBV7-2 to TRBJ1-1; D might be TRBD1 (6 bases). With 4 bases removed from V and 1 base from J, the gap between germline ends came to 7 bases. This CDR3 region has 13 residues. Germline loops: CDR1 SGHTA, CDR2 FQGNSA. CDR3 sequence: CASSSDRNTEAFF. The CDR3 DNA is TGTGCCAGCAGCTCGGACAGGAACACTGAAGCTTTCTTT.

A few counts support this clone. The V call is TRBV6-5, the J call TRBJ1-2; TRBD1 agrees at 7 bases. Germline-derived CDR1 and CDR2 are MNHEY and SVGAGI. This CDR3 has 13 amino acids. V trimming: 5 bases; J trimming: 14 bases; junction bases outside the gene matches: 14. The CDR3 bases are TGTGCCAGCAGTCGCGCTGGACAGGAAGTAATTACCTTC. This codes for CASSRAGQEVITF.

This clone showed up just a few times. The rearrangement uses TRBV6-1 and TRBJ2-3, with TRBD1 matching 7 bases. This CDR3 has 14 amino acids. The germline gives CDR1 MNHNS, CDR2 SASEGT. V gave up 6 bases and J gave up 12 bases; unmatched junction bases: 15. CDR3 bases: TGTGCCAGCAGGAAGCTTCGGACAGGCCAGTTCCAGTATTTT. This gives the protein CASRKLRTGQFQYF.

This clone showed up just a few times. The CDR3 here is CATTKTSRADTQYF. The CDR3, as DNA: TGTGCCACCACGAAGACTAGCAGGGCAGATACGCAGTATTTT. The V and J genes are TRBV19 and TRBJ2-3; 7 nucleotides agree with TRBD2. Germline values: CDR1 LNHDA, CDR2 SQIVND (reference sequence). V lost 10 bases and J lost 4; bases outside the gene matches: 11. The CDR3 is made up of 14 amino acids. Complete variable domain (other parts from reference TRBV19 and TRBJ2-3): DGGITQSPKYLFRKEGQNVTLSCEQNLNHDAMYWYRQDPGQGLRLIYYSQIVNDFQKGDIAEGYSVSREKKESFPLTVTSAQKNPTAFYLCATTKTSRADTQYFGPGTRLTVL.

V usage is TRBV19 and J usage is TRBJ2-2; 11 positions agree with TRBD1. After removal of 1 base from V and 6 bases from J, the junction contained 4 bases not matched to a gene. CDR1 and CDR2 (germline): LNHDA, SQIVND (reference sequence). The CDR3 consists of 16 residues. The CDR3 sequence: CASSIGDRGGPGELFF. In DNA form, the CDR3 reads TGTGCCAGTAGTATAGGGGACAGGGGGGGACCCGGGGAGCTGTTTTTT.

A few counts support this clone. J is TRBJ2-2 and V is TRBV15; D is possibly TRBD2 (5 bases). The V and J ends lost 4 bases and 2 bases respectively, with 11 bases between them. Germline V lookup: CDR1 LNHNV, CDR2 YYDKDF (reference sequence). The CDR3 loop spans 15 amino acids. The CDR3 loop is CATSNPTTNTGELFF. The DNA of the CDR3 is TGTGCCACCAGCAATCCGACTACCAACACCGGGGAGCTGTTTTTT. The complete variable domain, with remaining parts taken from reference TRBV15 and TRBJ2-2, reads DAMVIQNPRYQVTQFGKPVTLSCSQTLNHNVMYWYQQKSSQAPKLLFHYYDKDFNNEADTPDNFQSRRPNTSFCFLDIRSPGLGDTAMYLCATSNPTTNTGELFFGEGSRLTVL.

The CDR3, as DNA: TGTGCCAGCACCGACGCCTTTGGACAGGGATATTCACCCCTCCACTTT. Its protein product is CASTDAFGQGYSPLHF. The chain is built from TRBV2 and TRBJ1-6, with TRBD1 matching 8 bases. CDR1 is SNHLY and CDR2 is FYNNEI in the germline V gene. The CDR3 contains 16 residues. Trimming at V came to 7 bases and at J to 8 bases, leaving 13 bases not matched to a gene.

The CDR3 DNA reads TGTGCCAGCAGGGACAGGGGGCCTCCTGGAAACACCATATATTTT. It is translated as CASRDRGPPGNTIYF. The J gene is TRBJ1-3, the V gene TRBV2; 11 bases fit TRBD1. CDR3 size: 15 residues. The J segment lost 2 bases and the V segment lost 6 bases, leaving 3 bases of the junction unmatched. The germline gives CDR1 SNHLY, CDR2 FYNNEI.

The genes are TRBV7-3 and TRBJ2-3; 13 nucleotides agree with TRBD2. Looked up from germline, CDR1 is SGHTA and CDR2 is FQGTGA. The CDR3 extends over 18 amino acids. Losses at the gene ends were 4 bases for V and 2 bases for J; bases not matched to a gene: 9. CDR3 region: CASSSPRTSGRLTDTQYF. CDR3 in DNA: TGTGCCAGCAGCTCCCCCCGGACTAGCGGGAGACTCACAGATACGCAGTATTTT.

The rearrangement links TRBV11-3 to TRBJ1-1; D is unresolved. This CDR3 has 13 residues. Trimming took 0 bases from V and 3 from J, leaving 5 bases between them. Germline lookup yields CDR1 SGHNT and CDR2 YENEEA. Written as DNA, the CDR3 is TGTGCCAGCAGCTTAGAGCGGGACACTGAAGCTTTCTTT. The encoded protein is CASSLERDTEAFF.

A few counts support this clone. The CDR3 DNA follows: TGCGCCAGCAGCCAAGGGGGCCCCTACGAGCAGTACTTC. Encoded protein: CASSQGGPYEQYF. V usage is TRBV4-1 and J usage is TRBJ2-7; TRBD1 is a possible D gene (5 bases). Trimming pared 1 base from V and 2 bases from J, leaving 6 bases between. Per the germline V gene, CDR1 is MGHRA and CDR2 is YSYEKL. This CDR3 has 13 residues.